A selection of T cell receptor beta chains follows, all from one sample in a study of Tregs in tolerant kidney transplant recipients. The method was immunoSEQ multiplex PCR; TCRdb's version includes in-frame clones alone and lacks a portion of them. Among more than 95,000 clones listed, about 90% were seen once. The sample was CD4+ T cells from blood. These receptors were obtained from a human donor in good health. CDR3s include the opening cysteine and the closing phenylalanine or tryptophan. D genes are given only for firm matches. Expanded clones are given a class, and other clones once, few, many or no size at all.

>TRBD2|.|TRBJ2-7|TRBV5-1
CASSLLAGGPVDEQYF
TGCGCCAGCAGCTTGCTAGCGGGAGGGCCGGTAGACGAGCAGTACTTC
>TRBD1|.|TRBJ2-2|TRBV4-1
CASSQAGQGVSTGELFF
TGCGCCAGCAGCCAAGCTGGACAGGGGGTTAGCACCGGGGAGCTGTTTTTT
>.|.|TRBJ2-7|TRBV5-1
CASSLTGSYEQYF
TGCGCCAGCAGCTTGACGGGGAGCTACGAGCAGTACTTC
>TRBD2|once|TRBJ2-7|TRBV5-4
CASSLAAGHPYEQYF
TGTGCCAGCAGCTTGGCAGCGGGGCATCCCTACGAGCAGTACTTC
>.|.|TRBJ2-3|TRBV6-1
CASRSTLGTDTQYF
TGTGCCAGCAGATCGACCCTGGGCACAGATACGCAGTATTTT
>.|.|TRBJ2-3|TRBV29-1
CSVEGGPGINTQYF
TGCAGCGTTGAGGGGGGGCCAGGGATAAATACGCAGTATTTT
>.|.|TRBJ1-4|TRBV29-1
CSARGGEKLFF
TGCAGCGCCCGGGGGGGAGAAAAACTGTTTTTT
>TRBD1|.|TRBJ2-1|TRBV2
CASQPLPGQLNEQFF
TGTGCCAGCCAGCCCCTCCCGGGACAGCTCAATGAGCAGTTCTTC
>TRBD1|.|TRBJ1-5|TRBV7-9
CASSRWDRGLNQPQHF
TGTGCCAGCAGCCGATGGGACAGGGGGCTGAATCAGCCCCAGCATTTT
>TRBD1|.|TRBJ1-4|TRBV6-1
CASSAGTGPPTNEKLFF
TGTGCCAGCAGTGCAGGGACAGGGCCTCCAACTAATGAAAAACTGTTTTTT
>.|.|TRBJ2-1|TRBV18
CASSPPRQGEQFF
TGTGCCAGCTCACCCCCACGTCAGGGAGAGCAGTTCTTC
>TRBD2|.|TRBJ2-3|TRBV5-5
CAGTSGAGTQYF
TGTGCCGGGACTAGCGGGGCGGGTACGCAGTATTTT
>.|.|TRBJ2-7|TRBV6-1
CASSEALYGRVGEYF
TGTGCCAGCAGTGAAGCGCTTTACGGACGGGTCGGGGAGTACTTC
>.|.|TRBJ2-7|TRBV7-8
CASSKGNSYEQYF
TGTGCCAGCAGCAAGGGGAACTCCTACGAGCAGTACTTC
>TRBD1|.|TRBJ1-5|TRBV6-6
CASSRGQGNSNQPQHF
TGTGCCAGCAGTAGGGGACAGGGGAATAGCAATCAGCCCCAGCATTTT
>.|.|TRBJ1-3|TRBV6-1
CASSERRREQNTIYF
TGTGCCAGCAGTGAAAGGCGTAGGGAACAAAACACCATATATTTT
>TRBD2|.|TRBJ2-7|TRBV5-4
CASHLAGPGIYEQYF
TGTGCCAGCCACCTAGCGGGCCCTGGGATCTACGAGCAGTACTTC
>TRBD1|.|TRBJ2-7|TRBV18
CASSPYIETGESYEQYF
TGTGCCAGCTCACCATACATAGAGACAGGGGAGTCCTACGAGCAGTACTTC
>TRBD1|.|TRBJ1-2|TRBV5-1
CASSSQGETGGGYGYTF
TGCGCCAGCAGCTCCCAGGGAGAGACAGGGGGCGGCTATGGCTACACCTTC
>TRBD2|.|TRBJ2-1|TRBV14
CASSQDWRLAIPSTYNEQFF
TGTGCCAGCAGCCAAGATTGGAGACTAGCGATCCCCTCCACTTACAATGAGCAGTTCTTC
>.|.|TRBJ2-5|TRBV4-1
CASSQSRGPIVETQYF
TGCGCCAGCAGCCAAAGCCGGGGGCCGATAGTTGAGACCCAGTACTTC
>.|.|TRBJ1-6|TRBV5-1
CASRGGVSYNSPLHF
TGCGCCAGTAGGGGAGGGGTCTCCTATAATTCACCCCTCCACTTT
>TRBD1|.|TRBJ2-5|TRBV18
CASSPPPGQGGETQYF
TGTGCCAGCTCACCACCGCCGGGACAGGGGGGAGAGACCCAGTACTTC
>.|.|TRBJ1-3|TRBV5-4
CASSGARSSGNTIYF
TGTGCCAGCAGCGGGGCGCGGAGCTCTGGAAACACCATATATTTT
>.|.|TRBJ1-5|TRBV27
CASSSNRRSNQPQHF
TGTGCCAGCAGCTCGAACAGGCGTAGCAATCAGCCCCAGCATTTT
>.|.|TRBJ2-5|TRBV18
CASSPGGGETQYF
TGTGCCAGCTCACCAGGGGGTGGAGAGACCCAGTACTTC
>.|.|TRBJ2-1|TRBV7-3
CASSLGRYNEQFF
TGTGCCAGCAGCTTAGGGAGATACAATGAGCAGTTCTTC
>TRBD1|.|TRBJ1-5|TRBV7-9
CASSLTGGSIQPQHF
TGTGCCAGCAGCTTGACAGGGGGCTCGATTCAGCCCCAGCATTTT
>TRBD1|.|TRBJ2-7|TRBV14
CASSQDQGQGQDSYEQYF
TGTGCCAGCAGCCAAGATCAGGGACAGGGGCAGGATTCCTACGAGCAGTACTTC
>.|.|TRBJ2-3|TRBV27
CASRASGADTQYF
TGTGCCAGCAGAGCCTCGGGCGCAGATACGCAGTATTTT
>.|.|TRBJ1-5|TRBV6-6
CASSYVDSNQPQHF
TGTGCCAGCAGTTACGTAGATAGCAATCAGCCCCAGCATTTT
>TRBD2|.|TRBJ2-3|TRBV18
CASSQLAGLSGDTQYF
TGTGCCAGCTCACAACTAGCGGGACTCTCGGGGGATACGCAGTATTTT
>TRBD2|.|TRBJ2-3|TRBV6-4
CASSDSGGRAADTQYF
TGTGCCAGCAGTGACTCCGGCGGGAGGGCTGCAGATACGCAGTATTTT
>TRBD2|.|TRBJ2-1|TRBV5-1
CASSLAGGTSGNNEQFF
TGCGCCAGCAGCTTGGCCGGAGGGACTAGCGGGAACAATGAGCAGTTCTTC
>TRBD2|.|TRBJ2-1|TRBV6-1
CASRGTSGRSEQFF
TGTGCCAGCAGGGGGACTAGCGGGAGAAGTGAGCAGTTCTTC